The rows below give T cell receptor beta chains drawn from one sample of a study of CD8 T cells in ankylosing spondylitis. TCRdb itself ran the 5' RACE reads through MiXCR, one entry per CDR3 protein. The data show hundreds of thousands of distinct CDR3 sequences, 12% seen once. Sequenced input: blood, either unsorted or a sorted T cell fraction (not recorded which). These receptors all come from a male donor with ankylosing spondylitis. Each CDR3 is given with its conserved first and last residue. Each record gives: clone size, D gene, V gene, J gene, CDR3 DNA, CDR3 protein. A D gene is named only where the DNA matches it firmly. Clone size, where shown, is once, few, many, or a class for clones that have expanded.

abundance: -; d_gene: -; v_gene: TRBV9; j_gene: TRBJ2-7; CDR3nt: TGTGCCAGCAGCCCTCGCACTAGTGTCTCCGAGCAGTACTTC; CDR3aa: CASSPRTSVSEQYF
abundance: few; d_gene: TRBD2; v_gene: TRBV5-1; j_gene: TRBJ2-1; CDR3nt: TGCGCCAGCAGCTTTGTCAGGACTAGCGGACCTATAGGTTACAATGAGCAGTTCTTC; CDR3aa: CASSFVRTSGPIGYNEQFF
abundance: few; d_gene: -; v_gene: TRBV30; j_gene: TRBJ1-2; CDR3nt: TGTGCCTGGAGTCGAGACAGAAACTATGGCTACACCTTC; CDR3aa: CAWSRDRNYGYTF
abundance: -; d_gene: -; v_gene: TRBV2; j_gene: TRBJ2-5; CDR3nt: TGTGCCAGCCGGACAGATGTGGAGACCCAGTACTTC; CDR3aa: CASRTDVETQYF
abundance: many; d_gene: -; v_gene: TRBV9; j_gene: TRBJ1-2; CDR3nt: TGTGCCAGCAGCGTAGGACAGTTCTATGGCTACACCTTC; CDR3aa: CASSVGQFYGYTF
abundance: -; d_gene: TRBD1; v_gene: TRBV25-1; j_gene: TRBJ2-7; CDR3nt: TGTGCCAGCAGGGACAGGCGGTACGAGCAGTACTTC; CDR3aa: CASRDRRYEQYF
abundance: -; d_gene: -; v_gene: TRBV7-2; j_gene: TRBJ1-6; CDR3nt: TGTGCCAGCAGTCGTACCCCAGCGGCGCGGGATTCACCCCTCCACTTT; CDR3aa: CASSRTPAARDSPLHF
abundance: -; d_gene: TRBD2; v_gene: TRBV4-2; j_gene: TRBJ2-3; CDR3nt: TGTGCCAGCAGGCCCACACCTAGCGGGGGCACAGATACGCAGTATTTT; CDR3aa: CASRPTPSGGTDTQYF
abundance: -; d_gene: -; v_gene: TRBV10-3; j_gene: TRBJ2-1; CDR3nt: TGTGCCTTAAGGACTCCACTATACAATGAGCAGTTCTTC; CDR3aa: CALRTPLYNEQFF
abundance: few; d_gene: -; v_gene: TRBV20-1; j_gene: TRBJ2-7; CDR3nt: TGCAGTGCTAGAGACCACGCATACGAGCAGTACTTC; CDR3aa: CSARDHAYEQYF
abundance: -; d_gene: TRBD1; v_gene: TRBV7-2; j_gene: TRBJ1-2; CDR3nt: TGTGCCAGCAGCCCACCCGGGACAGGTCTCAGCTACACCTTC; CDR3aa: CASSPPGTGLSYTF
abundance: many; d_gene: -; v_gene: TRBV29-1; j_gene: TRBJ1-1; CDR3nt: TGCAGCGTTGGACAGATCCTGAACACTGAAGCTTTCTTT; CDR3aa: CSVGQILNTEAFF
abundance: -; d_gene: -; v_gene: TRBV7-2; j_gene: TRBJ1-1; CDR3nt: TGTGCCAGCAGCTCGCGTGAAACAGGGTTAACTGAAGCTTTCTTT; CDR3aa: CASSSRETGLTEAFF
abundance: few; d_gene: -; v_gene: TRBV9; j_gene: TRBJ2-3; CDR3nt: TGTGCCAGCAGCGTGGATAGTGCGGATACGCAGTATTTT; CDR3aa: CASSVDSADTQYF
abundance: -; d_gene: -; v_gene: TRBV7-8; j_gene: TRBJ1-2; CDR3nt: TGTGCCAGCAGCTTAGAAGGGCTGTTCTATGGCTACACCTTC; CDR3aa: CASSLEGLFYGYTF
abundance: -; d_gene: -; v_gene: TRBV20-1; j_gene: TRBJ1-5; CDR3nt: TGCAGTGCTAGAGCACCGGGACGTCTCAATCAGCCCCAGCATTTT; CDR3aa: CSARAPGRLNQPQHF
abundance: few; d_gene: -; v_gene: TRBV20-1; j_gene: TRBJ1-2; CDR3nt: TGCAGTGCTAGATCCTGGGAGCCATATGGCTACACCTTC; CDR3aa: CSARSWEPYGYTF
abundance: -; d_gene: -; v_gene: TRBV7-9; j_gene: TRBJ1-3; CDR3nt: TGTGCCAGCAGCCCTTTTCGGGGGACAGGAAACACCATATATTTT; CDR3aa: CASSPFRGTGNTIYF
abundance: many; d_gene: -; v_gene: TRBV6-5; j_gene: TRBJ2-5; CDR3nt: TGTGCCAGCAGTTCCCTCGTGATGCGGGGTTACAAAGAGACCCAGTACTTC; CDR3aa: CASSSLVMRGYKETQYF
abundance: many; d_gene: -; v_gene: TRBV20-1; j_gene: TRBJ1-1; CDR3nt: TGCAGTGCTAGATACCCCCAGGGAGTGAACACTGAAGCTTTCTTT; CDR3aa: CSARYPQGVNTEAFF
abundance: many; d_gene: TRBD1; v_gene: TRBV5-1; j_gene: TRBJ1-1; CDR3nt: TGCGCCAGCAGCCTCGGGACAGGAAGGGAAGCTTTCTTT; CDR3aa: CASSLGTGREAFF
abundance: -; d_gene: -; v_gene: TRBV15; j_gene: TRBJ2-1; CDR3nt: TGTGCCACCAGCAGAGTCGATGAGCAGTTCTTC; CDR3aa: CATSRVDEQFF
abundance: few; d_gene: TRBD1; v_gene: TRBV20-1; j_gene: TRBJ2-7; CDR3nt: TGCAGTGCTCGAACGGGACAGGGGTTCGCCTACGAGCAGTACTTC; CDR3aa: CSARTGQGFAYEQYF
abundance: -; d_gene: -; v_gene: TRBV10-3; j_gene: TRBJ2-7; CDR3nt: TGTGCCATCAGTGAGTCTGCTGGGGAGAGCGGCGAGCAGTACTTC; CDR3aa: CAISESAGESGEQYF
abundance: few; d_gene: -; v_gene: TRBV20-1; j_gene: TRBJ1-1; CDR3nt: TGCAGTGCTAGTCTAAGGAACACTGAAGCTTTCTTT; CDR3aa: CSASLRNTEAFF
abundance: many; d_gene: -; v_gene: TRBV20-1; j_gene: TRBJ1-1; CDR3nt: TGCAGTGCTAGAGCCGGGGGTATGAACACTGAAGCTTTCTTT; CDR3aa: CSARAGGMNTEAFF
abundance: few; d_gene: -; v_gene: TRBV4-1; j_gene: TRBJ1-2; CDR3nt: TGCGCCAGCAGCCCCCAGCAGGTCGTATATGGCTACACCTTC; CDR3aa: CASSPQQVVYGYTF
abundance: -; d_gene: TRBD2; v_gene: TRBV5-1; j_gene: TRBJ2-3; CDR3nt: TGCGCCAGCAGCGTAGGACTAGCGGGTGGGAGCACAGATACGCAGTATTTT; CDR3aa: CASSVGLAGGSTDTQYF
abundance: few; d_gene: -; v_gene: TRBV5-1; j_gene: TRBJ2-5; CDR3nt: TGCGCCAGCAGCTTGGAGGCGGAGAAAACCCAGTACTTC; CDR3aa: CASSLEAEKTQYF
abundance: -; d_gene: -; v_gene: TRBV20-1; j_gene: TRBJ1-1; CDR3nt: TGCAGTGCTAGGTTTCAGGGGAGTGATGAAGCTTTCTTT; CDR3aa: CSARFQGSDEAFF
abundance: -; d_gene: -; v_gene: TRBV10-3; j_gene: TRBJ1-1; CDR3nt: TGTGCCATCAACTCGGACAGGAACACTGAAGCTTTCTTT; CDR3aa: CAINSDRNTEAFF
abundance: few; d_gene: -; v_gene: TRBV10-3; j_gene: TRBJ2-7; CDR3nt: TGTGCCATCAGTGAGTCGAAGGCAGACCACGAGCAGTACTTC; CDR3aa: CAISESKADHEQYF
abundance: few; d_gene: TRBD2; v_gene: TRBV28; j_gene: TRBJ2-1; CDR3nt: TGTGCCAGCAGTTTAAGCGGGATTCAAAATGAGCAGTTCTTC; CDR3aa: CASSLSGIQNEQFF
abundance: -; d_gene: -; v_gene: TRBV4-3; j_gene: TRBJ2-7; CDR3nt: TGCGCCAGCAGCCACTACAGCGGCCCCACCTACGAGCAGTACTTC; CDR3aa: CASSHYSGPTYEQYF
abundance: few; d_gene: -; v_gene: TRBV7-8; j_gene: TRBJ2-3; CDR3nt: TGTGCCAGCAGCTTATTAGGGCCTGCGGGTAGCACAGATACGCAGTATTTT; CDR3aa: CASSLLGPAGSTDTQYF
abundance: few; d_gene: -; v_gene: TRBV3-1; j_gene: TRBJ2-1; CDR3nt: TGTGCCAGCAGCCAACAGAGCACAGGATACAATGAGCAGTTCTTC; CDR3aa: CASSQQSTGYNEQFF
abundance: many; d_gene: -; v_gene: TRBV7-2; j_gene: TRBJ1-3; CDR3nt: TGTGCCAGCAGTTCTTACTCCGGAAACACCATATATTTT; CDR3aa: CASSSYSGNTIYF
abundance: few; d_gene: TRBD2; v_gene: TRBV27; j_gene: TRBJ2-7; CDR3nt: TGTGCCAGCAGTTCTCTTGCGCCAGGACTATCGGGGGGTGGTGAGCAGTACTTC; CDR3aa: CASSSLAPGLSGGGEQYF
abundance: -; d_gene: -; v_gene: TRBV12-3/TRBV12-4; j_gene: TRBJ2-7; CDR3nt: TGTGCCAGCAGTGCCGGGGACTTCTCCTACGAGCAGTACTTC; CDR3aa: CASSAGDFSYEQYF
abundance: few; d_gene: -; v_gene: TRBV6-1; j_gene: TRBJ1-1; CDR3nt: TGTGCCAGCAGTCCGTTCCGGACCGTGAACACTGAAGCTTTCTTT; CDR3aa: CASSPFRTVNTEAFF
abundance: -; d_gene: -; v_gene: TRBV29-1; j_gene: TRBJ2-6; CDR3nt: TGCAGCGTGGAGTCGTCGGGACTCTCTGGGGCCAACGTCCTGACTTTC; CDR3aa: CSVESSGLSGANVLTF